This T cell receptor beta chain was sequenced for a study of T cell changes during pregnancy in multiple sclerosis (dated by TCRdb to the late 2010s). Looking at the study overall: The study looked at changes in the T cell repertoire across pregnancy in women with multiple sclerosis.

With respect to this clone: The antigen it binds to is not known. There are no base qualities to consult, and no much larger clone falls within one base.

From the cysteine up to the phenylalanine, the CDR3 has a length of 17 residues. The kept DNA is CDR3 alone, 51 bases in frame from the first base. V loses 1 base of germline sequence and J loses 2 bases, and the interval between the two ends is 16 bases. CDR1 and CDR2 are read off the germline V gene (reference sequence) as SEHNR and FQNEAQ. Libraries were constructed by the immunoSEQ multiplex PCR assay. TCRdb stores this immuneACCESS table with in-frame sequences only. Part of the clones is absent; in the studies checked, under half of the shortfall reflects unresolved V genes, and no reason is known for the rest. Counted in this sample were about 87,000 clones; approximately 92% of them appeared once. Around 1.4% of the sample rests with the top ten.

The sample consisted of peripheral blood, taken in the third trimester of pregnancy. This clonotype was obtained from a female donor in good health, enrolled as a control in a pregnancy study. Rearrangement joined TRBV7-9 to TRBJ2-3; the D gene is not confidently resolved. The base sequence is TGTGCCAGCAGCTTAGAGGCCCAAGAGGAACTCACAGATACGCAGTATTTT. It codes for CASSLEAQEELTDTQYF.